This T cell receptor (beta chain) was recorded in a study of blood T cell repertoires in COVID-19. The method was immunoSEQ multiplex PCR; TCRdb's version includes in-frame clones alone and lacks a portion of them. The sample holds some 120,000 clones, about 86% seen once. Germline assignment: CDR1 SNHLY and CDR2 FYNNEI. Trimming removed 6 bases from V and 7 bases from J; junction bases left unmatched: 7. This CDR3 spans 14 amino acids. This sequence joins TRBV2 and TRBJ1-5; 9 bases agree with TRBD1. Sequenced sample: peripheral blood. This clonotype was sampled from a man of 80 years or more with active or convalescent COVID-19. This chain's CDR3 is CASSWDREDQPQHF. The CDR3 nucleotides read TGTGCCAGCAGCTGGGACAGGGAGGACCAGCCCCAGCATTTT.